This TCR beta chain is from a study of graft-versus-host responses after intestinal transplantation. In the study overall: The whole recipient group had anti-thymocyte globulin induction followed by tacrolimus and steroids for around 3 years.

Data came from immunoSEQ multiplex PCR; TCRdb stores just in-frame clones and leaves some out. The sample lists 15,000 to 20,000 clones, over 75% occurring once. The CDR3 extends over 15 amino acids. V lost 1 base to trimming and J lost 0 bases, with 7 bases between them. Germline assignment: CDR1 LNHDA and CDR2 SQIVND (reference sequence). This specimen was PBMCs, taken 14 days after transplant. The V and J genes are TRBV19 and TRBJ1-5; D remains ambiguous. The TCR sequence derives from a human patient who received an intestinal transplant, so some T cells may come from the graft donor. Written as DNA, the CDR3 is TGTGCCAGTAGTATAGTGGAGGGTAGCAATCAGCCCCAGCATTTT. Its translation is CASSIVEGSNQPQHF.